The 28 T cell receptor beta chains below were found in one sample sequenced in a study of technical replicates of blood from a handful of donors. TCRdb keeps only in-frame clones here, not all; method: immunoSEQ multiplex PCR. In the table there are tens of thousands of clones, approximately 97% of which are singletons. Sequenced input: T cells isolated from PBMCs. These receptors all stem from a human donor in good health.

CDR3 sequence: CASSLNSGRGFENGYTF. CDR3 in DNA: TGTGCCAGCAGTTTAAATAGTGGCAGGGGGTTTGAGAATGGCTACACCTTC. This chain connects TRBV27 to TRBJ1-2; 7 bases fit TRBD1. Per germline, CDR1 MNHEY and CDR2 SMNVEV (reference sequence). V shed 2 bases and J 6 bases; nucleotides not matched to a gene: 15. The CDR3 consists of 17 residues.

In nucleotides, the CDR3 is TGTGCCAGCAGCGATATGACTAGGAACACCGGGGAGCTGTTTTTT. Translated: CASSDMTRNTGELFF. The chain employs TRBV7-9 and TRBJ2-2, with D possibly matching TRBD2 (6 bases). Trimming removed 5 bases from V and 1 base from J, with 11 bases in between. The CDR3 consists of 15 residues. CDR1 is SEHNR and CDR2 is FQNEAQ in the germline V gene (reference sequence).

The genes are TRBV10-2 and TRBJ2-7; 8 bases are a match to TRBD1. V lost 3 bases to trimming and J lost 5 bases; unmatched junction nucleotides: 12. CDR1 is WSHSY, CDR2 SAAADI, per germline. The CDR3 contains 16 residues. CDR3: CASSDLGQGRLDEQYF. The DNA for the CDR3 is TGCGCCAGCAGTGACTTAGGACAGGGCCGCCTAGACGAGCAGTACTTC.

The chain uses TRBV2 and TRBJ2-1; D may be TRBD1 (6 bases). Germline CDR1 SNHLY, CDR2 FYNNEI. Trimming stripped 3 bases from V and 5 bases from J, with 14 bases between. CDR3 length: 15 amino acids. The CDR3 nucleotides are TGTGCCAGCAGTGATTACCAGGGGATTCACAATGAGCAGTTCTTC. This translates into CASSDYQGIHNEQFF.

V and J are TRBV7-6 and TRBJ2-7, with 7 bases matching TRBD1. V shed 2 bases and J 4 bases; nucleotides not matched to a gene: 5. This CDR3 comprises 14 residues. In germline, CDR1 is SGHVS, CDR2 FNYEAQ. CDR3 loop: CASSLQGDRYEQYF. The CDR3 nucleotides read TGTGCCAGCAGCTTACAGGGGGATCGGTACGAGCAGTACTTC. Full variable domain (rest looked up from reference TRBV7-6 and TRBJ2-7): GAGVSQSPRYKVTKRGQDVALRCDPISGHVSLYWYRQALGQGPEFLTYFNYEAQQDKSGLPNDRFSAERPEGSISTLTIQRTEQRDSAMYRCASSLQGDRYEQYFGPGTRLTVT.

The CDR3 DNA reads as TGTGCCAGCAGCGAGTCTAGCGGAGCCTTCTACGAGCAGTACTTC. Protein: CASSESSGAFYEQYF. This chain connects TRBV7-3 to TRBJ2-7; 7 nucleotides match TRBD2. The CDR3 loop spans 15 amino acids. In germline, CDR1 is SGHTA, CDR2 FQGTGA. Germline trimming cut 5 bases from V and 3 bases from J; bases unmatched to any gene: 10.

This clone came up once. The rearrangement links TRBV7-9 to TRBJ1-4; maybe TRBD1 (6 bases). There are 11 residues in the CDR3. In germline, CDR1 is SEHNR, CDR2 FQNEAQ (reference sequence). V lost 6 bases and J lost 8, with 7 bases in between. The CDR3 DNA sequence: TGTGCCAGCAGAACAGGGGAAAAACTGTTTTTT. Translated, it gives CASRTGEKLFF. The full variable domain, rest sourced from reference TRBV7-9 and TRBJ1-4, is DTGVSQNPRHKITKRGQNVTFRCDPISEHNRLYWYRQTLGQGPEFLTYFQNEAQLEKSRLLSDRFSAERPKGSFSTLEIQRTEQGDSAMYLCASRTGEKLFFGSGTQLSVL.

J is TRBJ2-7 and V is TRBV19; 9 bases are shared with TRBD1. This CDR3 spans 15 amino acids. J was trimmed by 1 base and V by 2 bases; bases with no gene match: 3. From germline, CDR1 is LNHDA and CDR2 SQIVND (reference sequence). As DNA, the CDR3 is TGTGCCAGTAGTATAACAGGGGGCGCTTCCTACGAGCAGTACTTC. Translation gives CASSITGGASYEQYF.

The CDR3 coding sequence is TGTGCCAGCAGTTTATGGGCCCAAGAGACCCAGTACTTC. Amino acids: CASSLWAQETQYF. V gene TRBV27 combines with J gene TRBJ2-5; D gene unclear. The CDR3 spans 13 residues. V gave up 1 base and J gave up 1 base, with 4 bases separating them. CDR1 is MNHEY and CDR2 is SMNVEV in the germline V gene (reference sequence).

The V gene is TRBV7-2, the J gene TRBJ1-2, with a possible D match to TRBD1 (6 bases). The CDR3 is made up of 14 amino acids. Trimming cost V 0 bases and J 6 bases, with 11 bases left between them. Germline values: CDR1 SGHTA, CDR2 FQGNSA. The CDR3 loop is CASSLASGDHGYTF. As DNA, the CDR3 is TGTGCCAGCAGCTTAGCATCAGGGGACCATGGCTACACCTTC.

The rearrangement joins TRBV5-1 to TRBJ2-7; 10 nucleotides line up with TRBD2. This CDR3 spans 15 amino acids. Germline CDR1 is SGHRS and CDR2 is YFSETQ. The ends lost 0 bases at V and 8 bases at J; junction bases unmatched: 8. CDR3 DNA sequence: TGCGCCAGCAGCTTGGTGGAAGCGGGAGGGCCTCAGCAGTACTTC. It codes for CASSLVEAGGPQQYF.

The chain recombines TRBV2 with TRBJ2-1; maybe TRBD1 (5 bases). V was shortened by 6 bases and J by 12 bases, with 12 bases between the two germline ends. The germline CDR1 and CDR2 sequences are SNHLY and FYNNEI. The CDR3 is 11 residues long. CDR3 coding DNA: TGTGCCAGCAGGGCCGGACACGGGCAGTTCTTC. Encoded protein: CASRAGHGQFF.

The gene calls are TRBV27 and TRBJ1-5, with 9 bases fitting TRBD1. This CDR3 region has 15 residues. Trimming took 6 bases from V and 3 from J; bases not matched to a gene: 6. CDR1 and CDR2 (germline): MNHEY, SMNVEV (reference sequence). CDR3 bases: TGTGCCAGCAGCTACAGGGGGCGAAACAATCAGCCCCAGCATTTT. This sequence encodes CASSYRGRNNQPQHF.

The rearrangement uses TRBV9 and TRBJ1-3; possibly TRBD1 for D (6 bases). V lost 4 bases, J lost 4 bases, and 18 bases lay in between. The CDR3 runs to 16 residues. Germline CDR1 reads SGDLS; CDR2 reads YYNGEE. CDR3 residues: CASSLTSQGSGNTIYF. CDR3 coding DNA: TGTGCCAGCAGCCTCACTTCACAGGGTTCGGGAAACACCATATATTTT.

The chain couples TRBV6-4 to TRBJ1-2; a possible D gene is TRBD1 (6 bases). Germline CDR1 MRHNA, CDR2 SNTAGT. The CDR3 contains 15 residues. With 7 bases removed from V and 4 bases from J, the gap between germline ends came to 19 bases. CDR3 in amino acids: CASTPNFGTPYGYTF. The CDR3 coding sequence is TGTGCCAGCACTCCCAACTTCGGGACACCCTATGGCTACACCTTC.

The chain uses TRBV19 and TRBJ1-3; D unresolved. Trimming left V 6 bases short and J 0 bases short, with 9 bases between. The germline V gene encodes CDR1 LNHDA and CDR2 SQIVND (reference sequence). CDR3 length: 14 amino acids. CDR3 loop: CASRARSSGNTIYF. The CDR3 DNA reads TGTGCCAGTAGGGCGCGGAGCTCTGGAAACACCATATATTTT.

The V gene is TRBV4-3, the J gene TRBJ1-1, with 7 bases matching TRBD1. V was pared by 0 bases and J by 0 bases, with 13 bases of the junction left unmatched. This CDR3 has 19 residues. Germline CDR1 reads LGHNA; CDR2 reads YSLEER. DNA for the CDR3: TGCGCCAGCAGCCAAGATGCGGAAGGGGGCTTCTTCATGAACACTGAAGCTTTCTTT. Translation gives CASSQDAEGGFFMNTEAFF.

The chain uses TRBV5-6 and TRBJ1-4; 8 bases are a match to TRBD1. CDR3 length equals 17 residues. Germline V CDR1 and CDR2: SGHDT, YYEEEE. Unmatched junction bases numbered 12, after V lost 4 bases and J lost 4 bases. Here the CDR3 reads CASSLDRAHYINEKLFF. As DNA, the CDR3 is TGTGCCAGCAGCCTGGACAGGGCGCACTACATTAATGAAAAACTGTTTTTT.

This chain connects TRBV4-1 to TRBJ1-2; possible D gene TRBD1, 5 bases. CDR1 is MGHRA and CDR2 is YSYEKL in the germline V gene. V shed 0 bases and J shed 6 bases, with 8 bases lying between them. The length of the CDR3 is 13 residues. This chain's CDR3 is CASSQEPGNGYTF. The CDR3 DNA is TGCGCCAGCAGCCAAGAGCCAGGGAATGGCTACACCTTC.

The V call is TRBV9, the J call TRBJ2-5; TRBD1 might be the D (5 bases). Trimming left V 1 base short and J 4 bases short, with 11 bases between. The CDR3 runs to 14 residues. From germline, CDR1 is SGDLS and CDR2 YYNGEE. The CDR3 here is CASSVTQGGETQYF. CDR3 bases: TGTGCCAGCAGCGTAACCCAGGGCGGAGAGACCCAGTACTTC.

The chain couples TRBV2 to TRBJ2-5; 7 bases fit TRBD1. The V gene end was trimmed by 6 bases and the J gene end by 1 base; junction bases not matched to a gene: 11. Germline CDR1 and CDR2: SNHLY and FYNNEI. The CDR3 is made up of 16 amino acids. CDR3 DNA: TGTGCCAGCAGGGGTAGACAGGGTTTATTCCAAGAGACCCAGTACTTC. Its translation: CASRGRQGLFQETQYF.

The chain uses TRBV9 and TRBJ1-2; the D gene is possibly TRBD1 (5 bases). CDR1 is SGDLS and CDR2 is YYNGEE in the germline V gene. Trimming left V 0 bases short and J 6 bases short, with 9 bases between. CDR3 length equals 13 residues. CDR3 DNA sequence: TGTGCCAGCAGCGTAGAAGGAGGGGATGGCTACACCTTC. Its translation is CASSVEGGDGYTF.

V usage is TRBV12-5 and J usage is TRBJ2-1; D remains ambiguous. CDR3 length: 14 amino acids. Trimming stripped 1 base from V and 0 bases from J, with 4 bases between. The germline gives CDR1 LGHNT, CDR2 FRNRAP. The CDR3 DNA is TGTGCTAGTGGTTTGGACAGCTCCTACAATGAGCAGTTCTTC. Its protein product is CASGLDSSYNEQFF.

This clone came up once. The chain links TRBV5-4 to TRBJ2-7; D perhaps matches TRBD2 (6 bases). CDR1 and CDR2 (germline): SGHNT, YYREEE (reference sequence). CDR3 size: 12 residues. V was cut by 5 bases and J by 6 bases, with 12 bases left in between. The CDR3 DNA is TGTGCCAGCAGGGCAGAGGGAGGCGAGCAGTACTTC. It specifies CASRAEGGEQYF.

This clone occurred once. The genes are TRBV27 and TRBJ1-5; 7 positions agree with TRBD1. The germline gives CDR1 MNHEY, CDR2 SMNVEV (reference sequence). The ends lost 5 bases at V and 5 bases at J; junction bases unmatched: 6. The CDR3 length is 14 residues. CDR3 region: CASSHRDRYQPQHF. Written as DNA, the CDR3 is TGTGCCAGCAGTCACCGGGACAGATATCAGCCCCAGCATTTT.

The chain combines TRBV10-3 with TRBJ2-5; 7 bases line up with TRBD1. Per the germline V gene, CDR1 is ENHRY and CDR2 is SYGVKD. The V gene end was trimmed by 4 bases and the J gene end by 5 bases; junction bases not matched to a gene: 10. The CDR3 loop spans 15 amino acids. The CDR3 region has the DNA TGTGCCATCAGTGGAACGGGACAGCTGATGGAGACCCAGTACTTC. Translation: CAISGTGQLMETQYF.

The rearrangement uses TRBV2 and TRBJ2-2, with 12 bases matching TRBD1. J lost 6 bases, V lost 8 bases, and 1 base had no gene match. CDR1 is SNHLY and CDR2 is FYNNEI in the germline V gene. The CDR3 loop spans 13 amino acids. The CDR3 protein is CASWDRGPGELFF. The CDR3 nucleotides read TGTGCCAGCTGGGACAGGGGGCCCGGGGAGCTGTTTTTT.

V is TRBV6-1 and J is TRBJ1-1; no definite D call. The CDR3 covers 12 residues. Trimming took off 6 bases at V and 13 bases at J, with 18 bases between the two ends. The germline CDR1 and CDR2 sequences are MNHNS and SASEGT. Here the CDR3 DNA reads TGTGCCAGCAGCGTCCCATTGGAAACAGTTTTCTTT. This encodes CASSVPLETVFF.